The 24 T cell receptor beta chains reported below all come from one sample, sequenced in a study of pediatric ulcerative colitis. Assay used: immunoSEQ multiplex PCR; TCRdb lists only in-frame clones, some missing. The sample gives a few thousand clones, about nine tenths of which show up once; about 2% is in the top ten. Sequencing was carried out using blood. All receptors come from a boy younger than 18 with mild ulcerative colitis.

V usage is TRBV7-9 and J usage is TRBJ2-7; D is ambiguous. The CDR3 contains 12 residues. CDR1 SEHNR and CDR2 FQNEAQ come from the germline V gene (reference sequence). The V end was cut by 2 bases, the J end by 5 bases, with 7 bases between. CDR3 amino acids: CASSLRSDEQYF. DNA of the CDR3: TGTGCCAGCAGCTTACGGTCGGACGAGCAGTACTTC.

The V and J genes are TRBV5-1 and TRBJ1-1; unclear D gene. V dropped 4 bases and J dropped 2 bases, with 12 bases sitting between them. Germline V CDR1 and CDR2: SGHRS, YFSETQ. CDR3 size: 14 residues. The chain's CDR3 is CASSPHSGNTEAFF. DNA for the CDR3: TGCGCCAGCAGCCCCCATTCAGGTAACACTGAAGCTTTCTTT.

V usage is TRBV9 and J usage is TRBJ2-2; 9 bases match TRBD2. Germline CDR1 is SGDLS and CDR2 is YYNGEE. Unmatched junction bases numbered 14, after V lost 0 bases and J lost 5 bases. The CDR3 loop spans 19 amino acids. This chain's CDR3 is CASSVEGREGLGRTGELFF. CDR3 sequence (DNA): TGTGCCAGCAGCGTAGAGGGGCGGGAGGGCCTCGGGAGAACCGGGGAGCTGTTTTTT.

The chain links TRBV5-4 to TRBJ2-5; 9 bases align to TRBD1. The CDR3 spans 14 residues. Germline assignment: CDR1 SGHNT and CDR2 YYREEE (reference sequence). V lost 3 bases and J lost 4; bases outside the gene matches: 4. In DNA form, the CDR3 reads TGTGCCAGCAGCTGGGGACAGGGTCGAGAGACCCAGTACTTC. This gives the protein CASSWGQGRETQYF.

This clone was found a few times. The gene calls are TRBV5-1 and TRBJ2-5; D is undetermined. The CDR3 runs 16 residues. Trimming pared 3 bases from V and 2 bases from J, leaving 17 bases between. Looked up from germline, CDR1 is SGHRS and CDR2 is YFSETQ. DNA for the CDR3: TGCGCCAGCAGCTCTGGCGGCAGCTTCAGGCAAGAGACCCAGTACTTC. It translates to CASSSGGSFRQETQYF.

Notes on this clone: This CDR3 is also generated by other DNA sequences in the sample. This chain connects TRBV9 to TRBJ1-1; D uncertain. Between the trimmed V and J ends, which lost 5 bases and 0 bases, there was a span of 11 bases. The CDR3 is 14 residues long. In germline, CDR1 is SGDLS, CDR2 YYNGEE. The CDR3 is CASRRDPLNTEAFF. The CDR3 DNA is TGTGCCAGCAGGAGGGATCCCTTGAACACTGAAGCTTTCTTT. Full variable domain (missing parts from reference TRBV9 and TRBJ1-1): DSGVTQTPKHLITATGQRVTLRCSPRSGDLSVYWYQQSLDQGLQFLIQYYNGEERAKGNILERFSAQQFPDLHSELNLSSLELGDSALYFCASRRDPLNTEAFFGQGTRLTVV.

The J gene is TRBJ2-7, the V gene TRBV27; 9 bases are shared with TRBD2. CDR1 and CDR2 (germline): MNHEY, SMNVEV (reference sequence). V gave up 6 bases and J gave up 0 bases; unmatched junction bases: 12. The CDR3 covers 17 residues. This chain's CDR3 is CASRSPAGGSSSYEQYF. DNA of the CDR3: TGTGCCAGCAGAAGTCCCGCGGGAGGGTCGAGCTCCTACGAGCAGTACTTC.

This clone was recorded once. The rearrangement links TRBV4-2 to TRBJ1-5; no reliable D call. V was pared by 5 bases and J by 2 bases, with 10 bases between. Looked up from germline, CDR1 is LGHNA and CDR2 is YNFKEQ. The CDR3 has 14 amino acids. The CDR3 nucleotides read TGTGCCAGCAGCTTTGACGGCGGCAATCAGCCCCAGCATTTT. As protein: CASSFDGGNQPQHF.

The chain uses TRBV28 and TRBJ1-1, with D perhaps matching TRBD1 (5 bases). The CDR3 has 12 residues. Trimming stripped 1 base from V and 7 bases from J, with 7 bases between. Germline CDR1 MDHEN, CDR2 SYDVKM. The CDR3 nucleotides are TGTGCCAGCAGTTTATATCAGGGTGAAGCTTTCTTT. Translation gives CASSLYQGEAFF.

This rearrangement joins TRBV27 to TRBJ2-2; no reliable D call. Germline V gives CDR1 MNHEY, CDR2 SMNVEV (reference sequence). Trimming took 6 bases from V and 0 from J, leaving 2 bases between them. The CDR3 is made up of 12 amino acids. The CDR3 DNA follows: TGTGCCAGCAGAACGAACACCGGGGAGCTGTTTTTT. Its protein product is CASRTNTGELFF.

Remarks on this clone: This specimen includes other DNA sequences encoding the same CDR3. The chain joins TRBV14 to TRBJ2-7; TRBD2 agrees at 7 bases. Germline lookup yields CDR1 SGHDN and CDR2 FVKESK. This CDR3 comprises 19 residues. Unmatched junction bases numbered 20, after V lost 3 bases and J lost 3 bases. DNA for the CDR3: TGTGCCAGCAGCCAGGACCCGGCTAGCGGTATCTTATCCTTCTACGAGCAGTACTTC. Residues: CASSQDPASGILSFYEQYF.

The rearrangement uses TRBV11-2 and TRBJ1-1; no clear D gene. The CDR3 is made up of 16 amino acids. With 1 base removed from V and 6 bases from J, the gap between germline ends came to 18 bases. The germline CDR1 and CDR2 sequences are SGHAT and FQNNGV. The CDR3 sequence is CASSLVGNPGWAEAFF. The DNA of the CDR3 is TGTGCCAGCAGCTTAGTTGGTAATCCGGGATGGGCTGAAGCTTTCTTT. The variable domain in full, with the rest retrieved from reference TRBV11-2 and TRBJ1-1, is EAGVAQSPRYKIIEKRQSVAFWCNPISGHATLYWYQQILGQGPKLLIQFQNNGVVDDSQLPKDRFSAERLKGVDSTLKIQPAKLEDSAVYLCASSLVGNPGWAEAFFGQGTRLTVV.

The chain links TRBV7-2 to TRBJ1-1, with D hard to call. The germline CDR1 and CDR2 sequences are SGHTA and FQGNSA. V was shortened by 2 bases and J by 0 bases, with 7 bases between the two germline ends. This CDR3 spans 14 amino acids. The CDR3 DNA is TGTGCCAGCAGCTTATATGCAATGAACACTGAAGCTTTCTTT. It translates to CASSLYAMNTEAFF.

This clone was observed a single time. V usage is TRBV4-2 and J usage is TRBJ2-1; possibly TRBD1 for D (6 bases). V was pared by 1 base and J by 6 bases, with 10 bases between. The CDR3 spans 14 residues. The germline gives CDR1 LGHNA, CDR2 YNFKEQ. DNA of the CDR3: TGTGCCAGCAGCCAAGGGTCAGGGGTCAATGAGCAGTTCTTC. It translates to CASSQGSGVNEQFF.

This clone has just a few counts. The chain carries TRBV2 and TRBJ1-5; 10 positions match TRBD1. CDR1 is SNHLY, CDR2 FYNNEI, per germline. V lost 8 bases to trimming and J lost 7 bases; unmatched junction nucleotides: 11. CDR3 size: 15 residues. This CDR3 reads CASGGGTGERQPQHF. The CDR3, as DNA: TGTGCCAGCGGCGGCGGGACAGGGGAACGGCAGCCCCAGCATTTT.

The chain has TRBV18 and TRBJ2-7, with D perhaps TRBD1 or TRBD2 (5 bases each). The CDR3 sequence is 15 residues long. Trimming pared 3 bases from V and 6 bases from J, leaving 18 bases between. Germline V gene data show CDR1 as KGHSH and CDR2 as LQKENI. Written as DNA, the CDR3 is TGTGCCAGCTCACCCCAGGGAGCTGGGGTTTTCGAGCAGTACTTC. Protein product: CASSPQGAGVFEQYF.

This chain's CDR3 is CASRDSGTVNEKLFF. The CDR3 nucleotides are TGTGCCAGCAGAGACTCCGGGACAGTTAATGAAAAACTGTTTTTT. V gene TRBV6-5 combines with J gene TRBJ1-4; 7 nucleotides align to TRBD1. The V gene end was trimmed by 6 bases and the J gene end by 4 bases; junction bases not matched to a gene: 8. The CDR3 consists of 15 residues. Germline CDR1 reads MNHEY; CDR2 reads SVGAGI.

The chain combines TRBV4-2 with TRBJ2-7, with TRBD2 matching over 9 bases. With 0 bases clipped from V and 1 base from J, the junction kept 1 base outside the gene matches. The germline V gene encodes CDR1 LGHNA and CDR2 YNFKEQ. CDR3 length: 15 amino acids. Here the CDR3 DNA reads TGTGCCAGCAGCCAAGATCTAGCGGGGTCCTACGAGCAGTACTTC. This encodes CASSQDLAGSYEQYF.

This rearrangement joins TRBV27 to TRBJ2-3, with D possibly matching TRBD1 (6 bases). Germline V gives CDR1 MNHEY, CDR2 SMNVEV (reference sequence). The CDR3 consists of 17 residues. V dropped 7 bases and J dropped 2 bases, with 22 bases sitting between them. The CDR3 sequence is CASTPQGEGADTDTQYF. CDR3 DNA: TGTGCCAGCACCCCACAGGGTGAAGGGGCCGACACAGATACGCAGTATTTT.

The chain combines TRBV5-1 with TRBJ2-1; TRBD1 agrees at 10 bases. Germline assignment: CDR1 SGHRS and CDR2 YFSETQ. The CDR3 totals 18 residues. After removal of 0 bases from V and 4 bases from J, the junction contained 10 bases not matched to a gene. For the CDR3, the DNA is TGCGCCAGCAGCTTGGACCTTTCGGACAGGGGGGTTTACAATGAGCAGTTCTTC. Its translation is CASSLDLSDRGVYNEQFF.

The V and J genes are TRBV21-1 and TRBJ2-7; the table assigns TRBD1, which was not confirmed against the DNA. TRBV21-1 is annotated as a pseudogene. CDR3 size: 20 residues. CDR3 bases: TGTGCCAGCAGCAAAGGAGCCGGGACAGGGGAAGTTAACAGCTCCTACGAGCAGTACTTC. Its translation: CASSKGAGTGEVNSSYEQYF.

The chain employs TRBV15 and TRBJ1-1; no clear D gene. Trimming took 0 bases from V and 0 from J, leaving 11 bases between them. Germline CDR1 LNHNV, CDR2 YYDKDF (reference sequence). The length of the CDR3 is 16 residues. CDR3 in DNA: TGTGCCACCAGCAGAGAGATCAGGCCCATGAACACTGAAGCTTTCTTT. It specifies CATSREIRPMNTEAFF.

This rearrangement joins TRBV25-1 to TRBJ1-2; D unclear. V shed 2 bases and J shed 4 bases, with 8 bases lying between them. The CDR3 contains 13 residues. The germline V gene has CDR1 MGHDK and CDR2 SYGVNS. CDR3 bases: TGTGCCAGCAGTGAAATGTCAAGCTATGGCTACACCTTC. It codes for CASSEMSSYGYTF.

This CDR3 is CASSFRTGFTEAFF. The CDR3 DNA is TGTGCCAGCAGTTTTAGAACAGGGTTCACTGAAGCTTTCTTT. The chain couples TRBV27 to TRBJ1-1, with a weak D call TRBD1 (6 bases). CDR1 is MNHEY, CDR2 SMNVEV, per germline (reference sequence). V lost 3 bases and J 4 bases, leaving 12 bases between the germline ends. The CDR3 extends over 14 amino acids.